This entry features one TCR beta chain sequence. Its specificity is unknown. This sample stems from a study of monozygotic twins with inflammatory bowel disease. Study-level findings and limits: Healthy co-twins had higher TCRbeta inverse Simpson diversity than their IBD twins.

Used for each TCR library was 3,000 to 3,500 ng of total RNA. TCRdb reprocessed the 5' RACE reads and stores each CDR3 protein as one record, lacking DNA. Recorded for this sample: about 300,000 distinct CDR3 sequences. The length of the CDR3 is 15 residues. Input material: blood. The chain combines TRBV12-3 or TRBV12-4 with TRBJ2-7; without DNA, the TCRdb call of TRBD2 cannot be checked. This clonotype was sampled from a human donor with ulcerative colitis or Crohn's disease, or a healthy co-twin of an affected twin (not recorded which). This CDR3 is CATSPRSGREYEQYF.